This TCR beta chain stems from a study of neoadjuvant anti-PD-1 for oral cavity cancer. Across the study: Non-progressing patients received a fourth nivolumab dose near day 43, then surgery on days 50-56.

Comments on this clone: What it binds is unknown. The same CDR3 arises from other DNA sequences in this sample as well.

The study, taken as a whole, reports: After neoadjuvant nivolumab, PBMC T cell clonality was significantly higher in non-responders than responders.

Per germline, CDR1 SGHAT and CDR2 FQNNGV. The CDR3 covers 14 residues. V dropped 8 bases and J dropped 3 bases, with 17 bases sitting between them. Most PBMC samples had about 520 ng input DNA in six replicates. TCRdb's table, derived via immunoSEQ multiplex PCR, lists solely in-frame clones and lacks some. This table has about 42,000 clones, 77% appearing once. Time point denoted: after neoadjuvant nivolumab, at surgical resection. Analysis of PBMCs was direct, with no culture step. The receptor was isolated from a person aged 35-80 years with oral cavity squamous cell carcinoma. The chain joins TRBV11-2 to TRBJ2-7; D tentatively reads TRBD1 or TRBD2 (6 bases each). Material: PBMCs, obtained after nivolumab (anti-PD-1) treatment. This chain's CDR3 is CASGRGAQYYEQYF. CDR3 DNA sequence: TGTGCCAGCGGTAGGGGGGCGCAGTACTACGAGCAGTACTTC.